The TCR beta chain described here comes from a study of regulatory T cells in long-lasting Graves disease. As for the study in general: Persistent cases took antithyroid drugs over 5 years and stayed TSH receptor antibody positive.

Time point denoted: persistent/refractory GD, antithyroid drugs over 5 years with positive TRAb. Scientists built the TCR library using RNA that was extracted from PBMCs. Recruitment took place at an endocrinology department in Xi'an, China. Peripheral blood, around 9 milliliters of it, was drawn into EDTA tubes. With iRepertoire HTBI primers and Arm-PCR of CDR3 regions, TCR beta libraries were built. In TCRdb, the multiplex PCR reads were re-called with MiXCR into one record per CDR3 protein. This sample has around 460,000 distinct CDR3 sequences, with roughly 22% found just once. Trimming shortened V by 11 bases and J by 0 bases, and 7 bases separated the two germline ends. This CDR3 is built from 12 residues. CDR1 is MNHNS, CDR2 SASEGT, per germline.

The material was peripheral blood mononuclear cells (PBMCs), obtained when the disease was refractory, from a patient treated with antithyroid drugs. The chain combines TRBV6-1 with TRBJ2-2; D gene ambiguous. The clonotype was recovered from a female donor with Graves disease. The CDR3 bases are TGTGCCTTCAGAGCGAACACCGGGGAGCTGTTTTTT. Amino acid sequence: CAFRANTGELFF.